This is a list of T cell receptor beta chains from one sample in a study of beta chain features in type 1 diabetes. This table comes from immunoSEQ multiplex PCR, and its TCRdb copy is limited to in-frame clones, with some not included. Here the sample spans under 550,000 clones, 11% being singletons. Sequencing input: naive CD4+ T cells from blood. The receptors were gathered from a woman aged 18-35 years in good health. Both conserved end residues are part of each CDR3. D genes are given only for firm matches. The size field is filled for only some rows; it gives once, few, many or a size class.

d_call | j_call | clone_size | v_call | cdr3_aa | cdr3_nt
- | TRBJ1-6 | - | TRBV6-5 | CASSWGWQGNSPLHF | TGTGCCAGCAGTTGGGGGTGGCAGGGTAATTCACCCCTCCACTTT
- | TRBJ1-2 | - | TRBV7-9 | CASSRDGRGYTF | TGTGCCAGCAGCCGGGACGGACGCGGCTACACCTTC
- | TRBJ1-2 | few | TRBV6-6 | CASSSTGINYGYTF | TGTGCCAGCAGTAGTACCGGAATTAACTATGGCTACACCTTC
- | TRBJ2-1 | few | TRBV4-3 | CASSQGPRASDEQFF | TGCGCCAGCAGCCAAGGGCCGCGGGCTAGCGATGAGCAGTTCTTC
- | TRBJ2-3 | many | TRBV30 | CAWSVVGGTDTQYF | TGTGCCTGGAGTGTTGTGGGGGGAACAGATACGCAGTATTTT
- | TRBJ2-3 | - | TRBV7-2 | CASSSTRDTQYF | TGTGCCAGCAGCTCCACACGGGATACGCAGTATTTT
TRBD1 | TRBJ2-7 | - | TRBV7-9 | CASSLDRGPSYEQYF | TGTGCCAGCAGCTTAGACAGGGGGCCCTCCTACGAGCAGTACTTC
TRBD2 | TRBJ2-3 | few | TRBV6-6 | CASSYSMSGGPDTQYF | TGTGCCAGCAGTTACTCTATGAGCGGGGGACCAGATACGCAGTATTTT
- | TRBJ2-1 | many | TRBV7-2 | CASSPYNEQFF | TGTGCCAGCAGCCCCTACAATGAGCAGTTCTTC
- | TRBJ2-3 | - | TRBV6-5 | CASSPSRVDTQYF | TGTGCCAGCAGTCCCTCGCGGGTAGATACGCAGTATTTT
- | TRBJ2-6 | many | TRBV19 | CASRSTGTSGANVLTF | TGTGCCAGTAGAAGCACCGGGACCTCTGGGGCCAACGTCCTGACTTTC
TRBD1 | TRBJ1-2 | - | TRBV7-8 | CASSPDRAVYGYTF | TGTGCCAGCAGCCCGGACAGGGCAGTATATGGCTACACCTTC
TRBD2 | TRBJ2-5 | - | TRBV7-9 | CASSSRGAGDEKQETQYF | TGTGCCAGCAGCTCTCGGGGAGCGGGAGATGAAAAACAAGAGACCCAGTACTTC
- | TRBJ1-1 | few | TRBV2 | CASSEGVNTEAFF | TGTGCCAGCAGTGAGGGTGTGAACACTGAAGCTTTCTTT
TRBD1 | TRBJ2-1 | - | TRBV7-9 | CASSRRMGQENEQFF | TGTGCCAGCAGCCGTCGGATGGGACAGGAGAATGAGCAGTTCTTC
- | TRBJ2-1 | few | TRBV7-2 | CASSLAGLASYNEQFF | TGTGCCAGCAGCTTAGCGGGCCTAGCGTCCTACAATGAGCAGTTCTTC
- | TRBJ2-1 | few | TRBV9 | CASSGRQAYNEQFF | TGTGCCAGCAGCGGCAGACAGGCTTACAATGAGCAGTTCTTC
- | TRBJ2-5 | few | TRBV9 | CASSVGSGQETQYF | TGTGCCAGCAGCGTAGGTTCGGGCCAAGAGACCCAGTACTTC
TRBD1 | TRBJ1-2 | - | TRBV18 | CASSDSGQGANYGYTF | TGTGCCAGCTCCGACAGCGGACAGGGGGCGAACTATGGCTACACCTTC
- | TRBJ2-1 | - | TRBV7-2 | CASSLWADEQFF | TGTGCCAGCAGCTTATGGGCGGATGAGCAGTTCTTC
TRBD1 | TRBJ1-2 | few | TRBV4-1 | CASSPGGQATGGYTF | TGCGCCAGCTCACCCGGAGGACAGGCTACGGGGGGCTACACCTTC
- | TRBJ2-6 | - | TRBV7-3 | CASSLSPSGANVLTF | TGTGCCAGCAGCTTGAGTCCCTCTGGGGCCAACGTCCTGACTTTC
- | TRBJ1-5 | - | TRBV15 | CATSRGEVYRDNQPQHF | TGTGCCACCAGCAGAGGAGAAGTCTATCGGGACAATCAGCCCCAGCATTTT
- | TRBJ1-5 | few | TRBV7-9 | CASSSDHPNQPQHF | TGTGCCAGCAGCTCGGACCATCCAAATCAGCCCCAGCATTTT
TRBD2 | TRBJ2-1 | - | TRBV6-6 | CASSSPGLAAHNEQFF | TGTGCCAGCAGTTCCCCGGGACTAGCGGCTCACAATGAGCAGTTCTTC
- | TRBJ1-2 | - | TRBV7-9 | CASSLGTETNYGYTF | TGTGCCAGCAGCTTAGGCACAGAAACTAACTATGGCTACACCTTC
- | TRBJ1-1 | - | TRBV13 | CASSSKDGRRSSAFF | TGTGCCAGCAGCTCCAAGGACGGTCGAAGGTCTTCGGCTTTCTTT
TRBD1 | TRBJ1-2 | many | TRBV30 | CAWSDRANQGRFYGYTF | TGTGCCTGGTCGGACAGGGCCAACCAGGGCCGTTTCTATGGCTACACCTTC
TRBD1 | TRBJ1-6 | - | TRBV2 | CASSGDRGGSPLHF | TGTGCCAGCAGTGGGGACAGGGGTGGATCACCCCTCCACTTT
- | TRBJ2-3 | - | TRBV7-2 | CASSLEVHGDTQYF | TGTGCCAGCAGCTTAGAAGTTCACGGGGATACGCAGTATTTT
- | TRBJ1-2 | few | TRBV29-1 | CSVGQVRNYGYTF | TGCAGCGTTGGACAGGTACGGAACTATGGCTACACCTTC
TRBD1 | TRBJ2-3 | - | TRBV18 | CASSTLDRGSITDTQYF | TGTGCCAGCTCAACCCTAGACAGGGGGTCTATTACAGATACGCAGTATTTT
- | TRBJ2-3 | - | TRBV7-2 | CASSFRSANRGDTQYF | TGTGCCAGCAGCTTTAGGTCAGCGAATCGAGGGGATACGCAGTATTTT
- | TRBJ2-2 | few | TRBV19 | CASRRAGTGELFF | TGTGCCAGTAGAAGGGCGGGCACCGGGGAGCTGTTTTTT
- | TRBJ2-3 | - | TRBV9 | CASSPFKTTDTQYF | TGTGCCAGCAGCCCCTTTAAAACCACAGATACGCAGTATTTT
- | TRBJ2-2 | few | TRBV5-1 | CASSLQVSSGELFF | TGCGCCAGCAGCTTGCAGGTGTCCTCCGGGGAGCTGTTTTTT
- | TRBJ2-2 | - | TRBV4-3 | CASGDPDWGELFF | TGCGCCAGCGGGGATCCCGATTGGGGGGAGCTGTTTTTT
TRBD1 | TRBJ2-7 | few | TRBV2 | CASGQTGTYEQYF | TGTGCCAGTGGACAGACAGGGACATACGAGCAGTACTTC
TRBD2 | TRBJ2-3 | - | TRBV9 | CASSVMASGGLSTDTQYF | TGTGCCAGCAGCGTAATGGCTAGCGGGGGACTGAGCACAGATACGCAGTATTTT
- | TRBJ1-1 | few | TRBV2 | CASSVERGEAFF | TGTGCCAGCAGTGTGGAGAGGGGCGAAGCTTTCTTT
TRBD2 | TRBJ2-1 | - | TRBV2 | CASRAGGIYNEQFF | TGTGCCAGCAGAGCGGGAGGGATCTACAATGAGCAGTTCTTC
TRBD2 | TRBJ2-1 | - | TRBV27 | CASSLLAGDRAYNEQFF | TGTGCCAGCAGTTTACTAGCGGGAGATAGGGCCTACAATGAGCAGTTCTTC
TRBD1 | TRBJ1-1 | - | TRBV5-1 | CASSATGYTEAFF | TGCGCCAGCAGCGCGACAGGGTACACTGAAGCTTTCTTT
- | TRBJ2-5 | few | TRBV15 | CATSKTRTGTRDGTQYF | TGTGCCACCAGCAAAACACGCACCGGGACCCGGGACGGGACCCAGTACTTC
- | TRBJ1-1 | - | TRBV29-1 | CSVEVSGRVNTEAFF | TGCAGCGTTGAAGTTAGTGGCAGGGTGAACACTGAAGCTTTCTTT
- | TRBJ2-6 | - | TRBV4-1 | CASSQVHTGANVLTF | TGCGCCAGCAGCCAAGTCCATACTGGGGCCAACGTCCTGACTTTC
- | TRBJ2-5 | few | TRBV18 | CASSPMEETQYF | TGTGCCAGCTCACCAATGGAAGAGACCCAGTACTTC
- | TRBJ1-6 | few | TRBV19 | CASSIKGEGLHF | TGTGCCAGTAGTATCAAAGGGGAAGGCCTCCACTTT
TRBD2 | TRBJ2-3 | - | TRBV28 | CASSLSGGRATDTQYF | TGTGCCAGCAGCCTAAGCGGGGGGCGGGCCACAGATACGCAGTATTTT
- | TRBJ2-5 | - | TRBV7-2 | CASSLIPGTLLETQYF | TGTGCCAGCAGCCTAATCCCGGGGACCTTGTTGGAGACCCAGTACTTC
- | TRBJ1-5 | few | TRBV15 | CATSSQSRTGNQPQHF | TGTGCCACCAGCTCCCAATCACGTACCGGCAATCAGCCCCAGCATTTT
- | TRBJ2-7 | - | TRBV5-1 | CASSPQHYEQYF | TGCGCCAGCAGCCCCCAACACTACGAGCAGTACTTC
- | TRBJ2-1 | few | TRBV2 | CASSAGEAYNEQFF | TGTGCCAGCAGTGCGGGGGAGGCCTACAATGAGCAGTTCTTC
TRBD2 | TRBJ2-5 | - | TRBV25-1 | CASSEWGTSGLQETQYF | TGTGCCAGCAGTGAATGGGGGACTAGCGGCCTCCAAGAGACCCAGTACTTC
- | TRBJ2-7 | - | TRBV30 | CAWTNFRTHYEQYF | TGTGCCTGGACCAACTTCCGGACACACTACGAGCAGTACTTC
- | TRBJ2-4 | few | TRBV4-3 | CASSQNWGGENIQYF | TGCGCCAGCAGCCAAAATTGGGGCGGGGAAAACATTCAGTACTTC
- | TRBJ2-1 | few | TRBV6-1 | CASSEVYREYNEQFF | TGTGCCAGCAGTGAGGTGTACAGGGAGTACAATGAGCAGTTCTTC
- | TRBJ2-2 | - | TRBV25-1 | CASQGPSPGTGELFF | TGTGCCAGCCAAGGGCCCTCCCCGGGGACCGGGGAGCTGTTTTTT
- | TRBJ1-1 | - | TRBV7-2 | CASSLRVGRVNTEAFF | TGTGCCAGCAGCTTACGGGTTGGGCGGGTGAACACTGAAGCTTTCTTT
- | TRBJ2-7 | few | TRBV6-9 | CASSWEEYDPSYEQYF | TGTGCCAGCAGTTGGGAGGAATACGACCCCTCCTACGAGCAGTACTTC